This T cell receptor (beta chain) derives from a study of blood T cells in healthy people across ages. The germline CDR1 and CDR2 sequences are DFQATT and SNEGSKA (reference sequence). V was pared by 6 bases and J by 4 bases, with 12 bases of the junction left unmatched. The CDR3 is made up of 15 amino acids. Only one count was recorded for this clonotype. Next came a second PCR, run for about 6 to 12 cycles, which used a sample-barcoded 5' primer along with a J-beta primer mix. TCRdb fed the 5' RACE reads into MiXCR, producing one record per CDR3 protein. The sample gives 650,000 to 1,000,000 distinct CDR3 sequences, 35% to 40% of which show up once; over 10% is in the top ten.

This chain links TRBV20-1 with TRBJ1-2; TRBD1 matches at 9 bases. Specimen: blood. This TCR was sampled from a young man in good health. The CDR3 DNA reads as TGCAGTGCCAAGACAGGGGGGCCCTTGGGCTATGGCTACACCTTC. Translating it yields CSAKTGGPLGYGYTF.